The 25 T cell receptor beta chains reported below all come from one sample, sequenced in a study of EBV T-cell therapy then PD-1 blockade in nasopharyngeal carcinoma. Using immunoSEQ multiplex PCR, the repertoire was profiled, and TCRdb retains in-frame clones only, with some absent. In the table there are about 19,000 clones, approximately 84% of which are singletons. Their specific antigens are unknown. This sample's treatment: AdE1-LMPpoly-expanded autologous EBV-specific T-cell therapy followed by anti-PD-1 nivolumab. The specimen comprised CD8+ T cells from blood, sampled at day 33 from a patient whose treatment included autologous EBV-specific T cells and nivolumab. The receptor source for this set is a man aged 35-49 years with nasopharyngeal carcinoma.

The rearrangement links TRBV6-5 to TRBJ1-4, with TRBD1 matching over 9 bases. Germline values: CDR1 MNHEY, CDR2 SVGAGI. Trimming cost V 4 bases and J 4 bases; bases outside gene matches: 4. The CDR3 loop spans 15 amino acids. CDR3 sequence: CASSFGTGSNEKLFF. The CDR3 bases are TGTGCCAGCAGTTTCGGGACAGGGAGTAATGAAAAACTGTTTTTT.

This clone was detected only once. V is TRBV6-5 and J is TRBJ2-1, with D unresolved. This CDR3 is built from 15 residues. Germline V gene data show CDR1 as MNHEY and CDR2 as SVGAGI. Trimming took 5 bases from V and 2 from J, leaving 13 bases between them. As DNA, the CDR3 is TGTGCCAGCAGTACTCTCCCCGGACCCTACAATGAGCAGTTCTTC. Its protein product is CASSTLPGPYNEQFF.

This sequence joins TRBV6-1 and TRBJ1-3; no definite D call. Germline V gene sequence: CDR1 MNHNS, CDR2 SASEGT. V was clipped by 1 base and J by 1 base, with 8 bases between them. This CDR3 region has 15 residues. CDR3 nucleotides: TGTGCCAGCAGTGAAGACGAAAGTTCTGGAAACACCATATATTTT. It is translated as CASSEDESSGNTIYF.

V and J are TRBV20-1 and TRBJ1-2; 10 nucleotides line up with TRBD1. V shed 3 bases and J 4 bases; nucleotides not matched to a gene: 8. Germline assignment: CDR1 DFQATT and CDR2 SNEGSKA (reference sequence). The CDR3 sequence is 15 residues long. CDR3 amino acids: CSASLGTGVTYGYTF. The CDR3 DNA reads TGCAGTGCTAGTCTCGGGACAGGGGTGACCTATGGCTACACCTTC.

V and J are TRBV27 and TRBJ2-3; 13 bases match TRBD2. The CDR3 runs 18 residues. CDR1 MNHEY and CDR2 SMNVEV come from the germline V gene (reference sequence). Trimming cost V 4 bases and J 2 bases; bases outside gene matches: 9. The CDR3 DNA reads TGTGCCAGCAGTTCTGGACTAGCGGGAGTCGTAAACACAGATACGCAGTATTTT. Its protein is CASSSGLAGVVNTDTQYF.

This sequence joins TRBV6-2 or TRBV6-3 and TRBJ2-5; maybe TRBD1 (5 bases). From germline, CDR1 is MNHEY and CDR2 SVGEGT. V was cut by 0 bases and J by 0 bases, with 11 bases left in between. CDR3 length equals 16 residues. The CDR3 nucleotides are TGTGCCAGCAGTTACTCATACCAGGGTAACCAAGAGACCCAGTACTTC. Encoded protein: CASSYSYQGNQETQYF.

The rearrangement joins TRBV3-1 (or the pseudogene TRBV3-2) to TRBJ2-7; 10 nucleotides agree with TRBD1. The CDR3 has 14 amino acids. Germline CDR1 LGHDT, CDR2 YNNKEL (reference sequence). Trimming removed 1 base from V and 4 bases from J; junction bases left unmatched: 1. CDR3 DNA: TGTGCCAGCAGCCAAGGGGACAGGGGATACGAGCAGTACTTC. Its protein product is CASSQGDRGYEQYF.

This clone has a single count. The chain uses TRBV4-3 and TRBJ1-2, with 7 bases matching TRBD1. The CDR3 is 15 residues long. Looked up from germline, CDR1 is LGHNA and CDR2 is YSLEER. J gave up 4 bases and V 2 bases, and 7 bases lay outside the gene matches. The CDR3 DNA follows: TGCGCCAGCAGCCAAAGCCGACAGGGCCCCTATGGCTACACCTTC. This gives the protein CASSQSRQGPYGYTF.

This chain connects TRBV5-1 to TRBJ2-1, with 12 bases identical to TRBD2. The V and J ends lost 1 base and 8 bases, in that order; junction bases with no gene match: 7. The CDR3 length is 16 residues. Germline V CDR1 and CDR2: SGHRS, YFSETQ. In DNA form, the CDR3 reads TGCGCCAGCAGCTTGATTCCTAGCGGGGGGGCTCATGAGCAGTTCTTC. Its translation is CASSLIPSGGAHEQFF.

The V and J genes are TRBV2 and TRBJ2-1; TRBD2 matches at 9 bases. This CDR3 is built from 15 residues. V dropped 7 bases and J dropped 5; count of bases not matched to a gene: 9. Germline values: CDR1 SNHLY, CDR2 FYNNEI. CDR3 in DNA: TGTGCCAGCATGAGCGAGCGGGGGGCCAACAATGAGCAGTTCTTC. Translating gives CASMSERGANNEQFF. Variable domain in full (rest from reference TRBV2 and TRBJ2-1): EPEVTQTPSHQVTQMGQEVILRCVPISNHLYFYWYRQILGQKVEFLVSFYNNEISEKSEIFDDQFSVERPDGSNFTLKIRSTKLEDSAMYFCASMSERGANNEQFFGPGTRLTVL.

This chain links TRBV2 with TRBJ2-7, with D maybe TRBD1 (6 bases). The CDR3 has 11 residues. Germline CDR1 and CDR2: SNHLY and FYNNEI. Trimming stripped 8 bases from V and 4 bases from J, with 9 bases between. The CDR3 reads CASGGPYEQYF. The CDR3 DNA sequence: TGTGCCAGCGGGGGCCCTTACGAGCAGTACTTC.

The V and J genes are TRBV4-1 and TRBJ1-2; no definite D call. Trimming left V 1 base short and J 2 bases short, with 14 bases between. CDR3 length: 16 residues. Germline V gene lookup returns CDR1 MGHRA and CDR2 YSYEKL. DNA for the CDR3: TGCGCCAGCAGCCAAGTTATCGGCCAGCAGAACTATGGCTACACCTTC. Its translation: CASSQVIGQQNYGYTF.

The genes are TRBV28 and TRBJ2-7; 7 bases align to TRBD1. Unmatched junction bases numbered 9, after V lost 5 bases and J lost 2 bases. CDR1 and CDR2 from the germline V gene are MDHEN and SYDVKM. The CDR3 is 15 residues long. This CDR3 is CASSPRTGTTYEQYF. The CDR3 DNA reads as TGTGCCAGCAGTCCTCGGACAGGCACAACCTACGAGCAGTACTTC.

The CDR3 loop reads CASSIETSGGLRLSYNEQFF. The CDR3 DNA follows: TGTGCCAGTAGTATAGAGACTAGCGGGGGGCTCCGACTATCCTACAATGAGCAGTTCTTC. The chain combines TRBV19 with TRBJ2-1; 13 bases line up with TRBD2. Germline V gene lookup returns CDR1 LNHDA and CDR2 SQIVND (reference sequence). The CDR3 consists of 20 residues. V lost 0 bases and J lost 1; bases outside the gene matches: 9.

This clone was seen once. This chain uses TRBV4-1 with TRBJ1-6, with TRBD1 as a possible D gene (5 bases). V lost 0 bases and J lost 0, with 12 bases in between. This CDR3 comprises 18 residues. The germline V gene encodes CDR1 MGHRA and CDR2 YSYEKL. CDR3 amino acids: CASSQDRGTFSYNSPLHF. The CDR3 DNA follows: TGCGCCAGCAGCCAAGATCGGGGCACTTTCTCCTATAATTCACCCCTCCACTTT.

The chain uses TRBV25-1 and TRBJ1-1, with D tentatively TRBD1 (5 bases). The CDR3 contains 15 residues. Looked up from germline, CDR1 is MGHDK and CDR2 is SYGVNS. V was shortened by 1 base and J by 4 bases, with 13 bases between the two germline ends. CDR3 residues: CASSESRDGSTEAFF. The DNA for the CDR3 is TGTGCCAGCAGTGAATCCCGGGACGGCAGCACTGAAGCTTTCTTT.

CDR3 amino acids: CASSYLAGGKVNIQYF. As DNA, the CDR3 is TGTGCCAGCAGTTACTTGGCAGGGGGTAAAGTAAACATTCAGTACTTC. J is TRBJ2-4 and V is TRBV6-5; 7 nucleotides match TRBD1. The germline V gene encodes CDR1 MNHEY and CDR2 SVGAGI. With V trimmed by 1 base and J by 6 bases, 9 bases remained unmatched. The length of the CDR3 is 16 residues.

This clone showed up just a few times. The chain employs TRBV9 and TRBJ1-2; no clear D. In germline, CDR1 is SGDLS, CDR2 YYNGEE. Trimming cost V 0 bases and J 8 bases, with 11 bases left between them. The CDR3 is 13 amino acids. The CDR3 region has the DNA TGTGCCAGCAGCGTAGCCTTAGGTAGAGGCTACACCTTC. Translation: CASSVALGRGYTF.

CDR3 DNA sequence: TGCGCCAGCAGCTTGGTGTCCACTGAAGCTTTCTTT. This encodes CASSLVSTEAFF. The chain has TRBV5-1 and TRBJ1-1, with unresolved D. This CDR3 has 12 amino acids. Deletions cut 0 bases from V and 4 bases from J, with 4 bases between. CDR1 is SGHRS, CDR2 YFSETQ, per germline.

The chain carries TRBV25-1 and TRBJ2-3, with D perhaps being TRBD1 or TRBD2 (6 bases each). Germline V gives CDR1 MGHDK, CDR2 SYGVNS. V was pared by 3 bases and J by 2 bases, with 12 bases between. The CDR3 consists of 15 residues. The CDR3 DNA is TGTGCCAGCAGTGATGCGAGGGGGGACACAGATACGCAGTATTTT. This encodes CASSDARGDTDTQYF.

The V gene is TRBV4-3, the J gene TRBJ1-2; 8 bases align to TRBD1. With V trimmed by 1 base and J by 4 bases, 5 bases remained unmatched. Germline CDR1 LGHNA, CDR2 YSLEER. This CDR3 region has 15 residues. The CDR3 here is CASSQGHRGGYGYTF. Written as DNA, the CDR3 is TGCGCCAGCAGCCAAGGTCACAGGGGGGGCTATGGCTACACCTTC.

The chain employs TRBV12-3 or TRBV12-4 and TRBJ2-5; D call uncertain. There are 12 residues in the CDR3. V dropped 5 bases and J dropped 3 bases, with 7 bases sitting between them. Here the CDR3 reads CASSPLKETQYF. The CDR3 bases are TGTGCCAGCAGTCCACTTAAAGAGACCCAGTACTTC.

J is TRBJ1-1 and V is TRBV9; D might be TRBD1 (5 bases). The CDR3 covers 16 residues. The germline V and J ends were trimmed by 2 bases and 1 base, with 15 bases remaining between them. Germline V gene data show CDR1 as SGDLS and CDR2 as YYNGEE. The CDR3 is CASSVPWDGGNTEAFF. In DNA, the CDR3 is TGTGCCAGCAGCGTCCCTTGGGACGGCGGGAACACTGAAGCTTTCTTT.

The rearrangement uses TRBV12-3 or TRBV12-4 and TRBJ2-7; D remains ambiguous. CDR3 length: 13 amino acids. V dropped 2 bases and J dropped 4 bases, with 9 bases sitting between them. The CDR3 loop is CASSLRWAYEQYF. The CDR3 DNA reads TGTGCCAGCAGTTTAAGATGGGCTTACGAGCAGTACTTC.

Here the CDR3 reads CASSYSGSSFLEYTF. For the CDR3, the DNA is TGTGCCAGCAGTTACTCAGGGAGCAGTTTTTTGGAGTACACCTTC. V is TRBV6-6 and J is TRBJ1-2; D remains ambiguous. V lost 0 bases, J lost 11 bases, and 19 bases lay in between. The germline CDR1 and CDR2 sequences are MNHNY and SVGAGI (reference sequence). The CDR3 has 15 residues.